This TCR beta chain was identified in a study of vaccination effects on CD4 cells after COVID-19. Across the whole study: The median interval between the second dose and post-vaccine sampling was 72 days.

The data were produced by immunoSEQ multiplex PCR, yet TCRdb's version contains in-frame clones alone and is incomplete. The sample has 24,000 or so clones; approximately 76% are singletons. Antigen-specific CD4+ T cells were expanded with viral peptide pools in the ViraFEST assay before sequencing. Subsequent to 10 days of culture, CD4+ T cells were isolated. Participants were given two doses of BNT162b2 or mRNA-1273 vaccine. This clone showed up just a few times. Antigen: not known. The germline V gene encodes CDR1 MNHEY and CDR2 SVGAGI. J gave up 5 bases and V 6 bases, and 8 bases lay outside the gene matches. CDR3 size: 15 residues. Study conclusions and caveats: The study found marked clonal contraction of infection- and vaccine-induced clones late after vaccination.

The TCR was taken from a human donor who received a COVID-19 vaccine. The J gene is TRBJ2-1, the V gene TRBV6-5; 9 positions match TRBD1. The sequencing here drew on CD4+ T cells from PBMCs cultured with HCoV-229E spike peptides, taken after COVID-19 vaccination. The CDR3 nucleotides are TGTGCCAGCAGACCTTGGACAGGGGCTGACAATGAGCAGTTCTTC. This codes for CASRPWTGADNEQFF.